This note documents a single T cell receptor beta chain sequence. Its antigen is as yet unknown. The data were obtained in a study of OX40 agonist ivuxolimab in advanced cancers. Overall study context: Every 2 weeks, patients received ivuxolimab intravenously, dosed at 0.01 to 10 mg/kg. General observations from the study: The authors also found low normalized T-cell clonal expansion in some nonresponders.

Sequenced by immunoSEQ multiplex PCR; TCRdb stores in-frame clones only, minus some. Seen here are 45,000 to 60,000 clones, about nine tenths observed once, and the top ten hold less than 9.5%. The V gene's germline CDR1 is LGHNA and CDR2 YSLEER. Trimming at V came to 1 base and at J to 2 bases, leaving 9 bases not matched to a gene. The CDR3 loop spans 17 amino acids. J is TRBJ2-3 and V is TRBV4-3, with TRBD2 identical over 7 bases. Specimen: CD4+ or CD8+ T cells sorted from blood, collected in a trial of the OX40 agonist ivuxolimab. This TCR derives from an adult with an advanced solid tumor such as melanoma, head and neck, liver or kidney cancer. The CDR3 protein is CASSQGQASGYTDTQYF. CDR3 DNA: TGCGCCAGCAGCCAAGGGCAGGCTAGCGGATACACAGATACGCAGTATTTT.